What follows are 14 T cell receptor beta chains derived from one specimen sequenced in a study of neoadjuvant nivolumab and ipilimumab in lung cancer. The table came from immunoSEQ multiplex PCR; TCRdb's copy has only in-frame clones and leaves some out. The sample lists 7,500 to 10,000 clones; 75% to 85% were seen once. Here the sequenced sample was adjacent normal lung tissue, taken after neoadjuvant nivolumab, alone or with ipilimumab, at or shortly before surgery. All receptors come from an adult with non-small cell lung cancer.

This chain uses TRBV5-6 with TRBJ2-1, with TRBD1 matching over 7 bases. Germline trimming cut 0 bases from V and 6 bases from J; bases unmatched to any gene: 6. The CDR3 length is 15 residues. Per the germline V gene, CDR1 is SGHDT and CDR2 is YYEEEE. CDR3 sequence reads: CASSLEGGRFNEQFF. The CDR3 DNA follows: TGTGCCAGCAGCTTGGAAGGGGGCCGGTTCAATGAGCAGTTCTTC.

The chain joins TRBV19 to TRBJ1-5, with 7 bases aligning to TRBD1. This CDR3 has 15 amino acids. V trimming: 7 bases; J trimming: 6 bases; junction bases outside the gene matches: 12. Germline V gene lookup returns CDR1 LNHDA and CDR2 SQIVND (reference sequence). The chain's CDR3 is CASKSGRGFSQPQHF. The CDR3, as DNA: TGTGCCAGTAAGAGCGGCAGGGGGTTTAGTCAGCCCCAGCATTTT.

This chain uses TRBV27 with TRBJ1-5; TRBD1 matches 7 bases. V shed 5 bases and J 7 bases; nucleotides not matched to a gene: 8. In germline, CDR1 is MNHEY, CDR2 SMNVEV (reference sequence). The CDR3 contains 14 residues. CDR3: CASSPGTDGQPQHF. Here the CDR3 DNA reads TGTGCCAGCAGTCCTGGGACAGATGGACAGCCCCAGCATTTT.

The chain carries TRBV21-1 and TRBJ1-1. TRBV21-1 is a documented pseudogene. The CDR3 consists of 16 residues. The CDR3 nucleotides are TGTGCCAGCAGCAAAGCGGCAGGACCTCATGGCACTGAAGCTTTCTTT. Translating it yields CASSKAAGPHGTEAFF.

CDR3 region: CASSLVGMGGQEQYF. Written as DNA, the CDR3 is TGCGCCAGCAGCTTGGTGGGAATGGGGGGTCAAGAGCAGTACTTC. J is TRBJ2-7 and V is TRBV5-1; possible D gene TRBD2, 6 bases. CDR3 length equals 15 residues. The germline V gene encodes CDR1 SGHRS and CDR2 YFSETQ. Trimming shortened V by 0 bases and J by 7 bases, and 17 bases separated the two germline ends.

The genes are TRBV27 and TRBJ2-7; weak D call: TRBD2 (5 bases). This CDR3 is 12 amino acids long. The germline CDR1 and CDR2 sequences are MNHEY and SMNVEV (reference sequence). V lost 6 bases and J 3 bases, leaving 9 bases between the germline ends. The CDR3 coding sequence is TGTGCCAGCAGGGGTAGCGTCTACGAGCAGTACTTC. It translates to CASRGSVYEQYF.

The rearrangement links TRBV6-1 to TRBJ2-1, with D perhaps assigned TRBD1 or TRBD2 (5 bases each). The CDR3 spans 15 residues. Germline V CDR1 and CDR2: MNHNS, SASEGT. Between the trimmed V and J ends, which lost 9 bases and 2 bases, there was a span of 17 bases. CDR3 coding DNA: TGTGCCAGTACCTCCCTATGGGGACCCTACAATGAGCAGTTCTTC. This codes for CASTSLWGPYNEQFF.

This clone occurred a few times. This chain connects TRBV4-2 to TRBJ2-7; either TRBD1 or TRBD2 may supply D (6 bases each). The CDR3 loop spans 16 amino acids. Looked up from germline, CDR1 is LGHNA and CDR2 is YNFKEQ. Deletions cut 0 bases from V and 0 bases from J, with 12 bases between. CDR3 region: CASSQDYGGLSYEQYF. CDR3 bases: TGTGCCAGCAGCCAAGATTATGGGGGGCTCTCCTACGAGCAGTACTTC.

A word on this clone: At one of its ends the junction is not consistent with the germline gene, which may arise from a read error. This chain joins TRBV7-2 and TRBJ2-7, with D tentatively TRBD1 (6 bases). CDR1 is SGHTA, CDR2 FQGNSA, per germline. The length of the CDR3 is 13 residues. The CDR3 DNA is TGTGCCAGCAGCCTAGCCAGGGGAAACGAGCAGTACTTC. This encodes CASSLARGNEQYF.

The gene calls are TRBV5-6 and TRBJ2-7, with D unclear. Per germline, CDR1 SGHDT and CDR2 YYEEEE. Deletions cut 4 bases from V and 3 bases from J, with 17 bases between. The CDR3 contains 15 residues. CDR3 protein: CASSAPAGSDYEQYF. Written as DNA, the CDR3 is TGTGCCAGCAGCGCACCAGCAGGATCCGACTACGAGCAGTACTTC.

The chain carries TRBV19 and TRBJ2-7; 7 positions agree with TRBD1. The CDR3 is 13 amino acids. Trimming cost V 8 bases and J 2 bases; bases outside gene matches: 6. The germline V gene has CDR1 LNHDA and CDR2 SQIVND (reference sequence). The CDR3 region has the DNA TGTGCCAGTGCCCCCGACAGGGCCTACGAGCAGTACTTC. It translates to CASAPDRAYEQYF.

The chain uses TRBV5-1 and TRBJ2-5; 12 nucleotides agree with TRBD1. Germline trimming cut 4 bases from V and 1 base from J; bases unmatched to any gene: 5. Germline loops: CDR1 SGHRS, CDR2 YFSETQ. The CDR3 is made up of 16 amino acids. DNA for the CDR3: TGCGCCAGCAGCCCCGGGACAGGGGGCGCCCAAGAGACCCAGTACTTC. Translated: CASSPGTGGAQETQYF.

The chain combines TRBV19 with TRBJ2-7, with 10 nucleotides matching TRBD2. The germline gives CDR1 LNHDA, CDR2 SQIVND (reference sequence). This CDR3 has 17 amino acids. V shed 3 bases and J 0 bases; nucleotides not matched to a gene: 8. This CDR3 is CASSMALAGASSYEQYF. The CDR3 coding sequence is TGTGCCAGTAGTATGGCGCTAGCGGGGGCCTCCTCCTACGAGCAGTACTTC.

The count of this clone is one. The V call is TRBV6-5, the J call TRBJ1-1; unclear D gene. CDR3 length: 11 residues. Germline V gene data show CDR1 as MNHEY and CDR2 as SVGAGI. V shed 8 bases and J shed 3 bases, with 7 bases lying between them. The CDR3 DNA reads as TGTGCCAGCCCACCTCACACTGAAGCTTTCTTT. It yields the protein CASPPHTEAFF.